This is a list of T cell receptor beta chains from one sample in a study of shared clonotypes between healthy human individuals. Method: immunoSEQ multiplex PCR; TCRdb's copy keeps in-frame clones and lacks some. This table holds more than 550,000 clones, about 92% found once. The sequencing input was memory CD8+ T cells from PBMCs. The receptors originated from a young man in good health. Some clones in this sample may be carry-over from other donors' samples. The conserved cysteine and the conserved F or W are not part of the CDR3 here.

V,J,CDR3
TRBV27,TRBJ1-1,ASSLSRDLNTEAF
TRBV10-3,TRBJ2-1,AISEFDSGRGEQF
TRBV28,TRBJ2-7,ASSLLGNEQY
TRBV7-2,TRBJ1-5,ASSLGGWIGNQPQH
TRBV7-2,TRBJ2-7,ASSSTGNLRSQY
TRBV7-9,TRBJ1-1,ASSLRQGASTTEAF
TRBV10-3,TRBJ1-6,AISEDSYNSPLH
TRBV19,TRBJ1-5,ASSLENAGTGHRKGNQPQH
TRBV2,TRBJ2-7,AAAKTDSYEQY
TRBV7-9,TRBJ2-7,ASSLTRGSYEQY